A selection of T cell receptor beta chains follows, all from one sample in a study of blood T cells in healthy people across ages. Each CDR3 protein gets one entry after TCRdb re-called the 5' RACE reads with MiXCR. The repertoire consists of around 690,000 distinct CDR3 sequences, with roughly 53% occurring once and the leading ten covering around 37%. The sample consisted of blood. The receptors derive from a man between 60 and 70 years old in good health. Each CDR3 is given with its conserved first and last residue. Clone sizes are given selectively: once, few, many, or a class where the clone is expanded.

V: TRBV20-1
J: TRBJ2-1
size: .
CDR3: CSARRRGGAVNEQFF

V: TRBV24-1
J: TRBJ1-4
size: .
CDR3: CATSDGQGAKKLFF

V: TRBV9
J: TRBJ2-5
size: .
CDR3: CASSARLSGGAVETQYF

V: TRBV20-1
J: TRBJ1-2
size: few
CDR3: CSAGNRGQGGYTF

V: TRBV6-5
J: TRBJ2-3
size: .
CDR3: CASSWGGGPADTQYF

V: TRBV11-2
J: TRBJ1-2
size: many
CDR3: CASSFPSTYGYTF

V: TRBV4-2
J: TRBJ2-1
size: few
CDR3: CASSQVTSRGNLNEQFF

V: TRBV20-1
J: TRBJ1-1
size: .
CDR3: CSALGQGERKAFF

V: TRBV12-3/TRBV12-4
J: TRBJ2-3
size: .
CDR3: CASSLGGVVGRADTQYF

V: TRBV20-1
J: TRBJ2-1
size: .
CDR3: CSPLQGNEQFF

V: TRBV20-1
J: TRBJ1-5
size: .
CDR3: CSARGDRGYSNQPQHF

V: TRBV12-3/TRBV12-4
J: TRBJ2-1
size: once
CDR3: CASGLVTSGYNEQFF

V: TRBV2
J: TRBJ2-3
size: .
CDR3: CASSGGSPTDTQYF

V: TRBV20-1
J: TRBJ2-6
size: .
CDR3: CSATDGSGANVLTF

V: TRBV20-1
J: TRBJ2-1
size: medium-sized
CDR3: CSAWTSGGGNNEQFF

V: TRBV15
J: TRBJ1-4
size: few
CDR3: CATSRERVEGEKLFF

V: TRBV9
J: TRBJ2-1
size: .
CDR3: CASSVAAGGNEQFF

V: TRBV2
J: TRBJ1-1
size: .
CDR3: CASSSPGQGADTEAFF

V: TRBV29-1
J: TRBJ1-5
size: few
CDR3: CSVEEPNQPQHF

V: TRBV5-1
J: TRBJ2-4
size: once
CDR3: CASSGRLAGGPSAKNIQYF

V: TRBV5-1
J: TRBJ2-3
size: .
CDR3: CASSLVRDTQYF

V: TRBV7-7
J: .
size: .
CDR3: CASSQSSGGETQYF

V: TRBV12-3/TRBV12-4
J: TRBJ2-1
size: .
CDR3: CASRWGRTGLAVPGGSYNEQFF

V: TRBV4-2
J: TRBJ1-4
size: .
CDR3: CASSQEGTRNEKLFF

V: TRBV29-1
J: TRBJ1-3
size: .
CDR3: CSVHTGQGAAGNTIYF

V: TRBV27
J: TRBJ2-7
size: .
CDR3: CASSLKPTYEQYF

V: TRBV9
J: TRBJ1-2
size: .
CDR3: CASTSRSASNYGYTF

V: TRBV6-1
J: TRBJ2-7
size: .
CDR3: CASTRTSGSSYEQYF

V: TRBV2
J: TRBJ1-1
size: .
CDR3: CASRIGRGPSNTEAFF

V: TRBV29-1
J: TRBJ2-2
size: few
CDR3: CSEKTGPNTGELFF

V: TRBV6-1
J: TRBJ2-4
size: .
CDR3: CASSQLGTGGGGYIQYF

V: TRBV7-9
J: TRBJ1-2
size: .
CDR3: CASSGRENYGYTF

V: TRBV4-1
J: TRBJ2-7
size: .
CDR3: CASSQAITYEQYF

V: TRBV29-1
J: TRBJ2-5
size: .
CDR3: CSVTRAGTVETQYF

V: TRBV5-1
J: TRBJ1-1
size: .
CDR3: CASSWGTGGTEAFF

V: TRBV20-1
J: TRBJ2-3
size: .
CDR3: CSAAGSRGDTQYF

V: TRBV20-1
J: TRBJ2-7
size: .
CDR3: CSARVGAGDFYEQYF

V: TRBV5-1
J: TRBJ2-4
size: few
CDR3: CASSLVGDELQYF

V: TRBV2
J: TRBJ2-3
size: .
CDR3: CASKGLGADTQYF

V: TRBV5-1
J: TRBJ2-5
size: .
CDR3: CAGSLGGAQETQYF

V: TRBV2
J: TRBJ1-2
size: .
CDR3: CASSDPDYGYTF

V: TRBV7-2
J: TRBJ2-1
size: .
CDR3: CASSLYRGGWNEQFF

V: TRBV29-1
J: TRBJ2-5
size: many
CDR3: CSVEGPQETQYF

V: TRBV28
J: TRBJ1-5
size: once
CDR3: CASRFGQGISNQPQHF

V: TRBV11-3
J: TRBJ2-3
size: .
CDR3: CASSSGGSFPSTDTQYF

V: TRBV9
J: .
size: .
CDR3: CASSDHPSAEQYF